This T cell receptor (beta chain) derives from a study of cytomegalovirus exposure and HLA in healthy donors. As for the study in general: For the approximately 410 genotyped donors, 75% to 90% fell within the Caucasian-associated ancestry cluster.

PCR was performed using 60 Vbeta and 13 Jbeta primers. The data were produced by immunoSEQ multiplex PCR, yet TCRdb's version contains in-frame clones alone and is incomplete. The data show 150,000 to 170,000 clones, 60% to 80% seen once. The V end lost 0 bases, the J end lost 2 bases, and 3 bases lay between the germline ends. This CDR3 is built from 13 residues. The germline V gene encodes CDR1 MNHEY and CDR2 SVGAGI. Sequencing used PBMCs. The clonotype was recovered from a man aged 30 to 45 in good health and CMV-seropositive. V is TRBV6-5 and J is TRBJ2-3; no clear D. This CDR3 reads CASSYSSTDTQYF. Here the CDR3 DNA reads TGTGCCAGCAGTTACTCCTCCACAGATACGCAGTATTTT.